This TCR beta chain was recovered during a study of OX40 agonist ivuxolimab in advanced cancers. At the level of the study: Patient treatment consisted of intravenous ivuxolimab administration every 2 weeks at 0.01 to 10 mg/kg. Study-wide results and caveats: Which antigen the expanded peripheral T cells recognized is unknown.

As regards this clone: Its antigen is not identified.

Autoimmune disease history or systemic immunosuppression meant exclusion. Profiled with immunoSEQ multiplex PCR; TCRdb holds only in-frame clones, not every one. The sample consists of about 63,000 clones, over 75% of them appearing once. This material consisted of CD4+ or CD8+ T cells sorted from blood, taken in a trial of the OX40 agonist ivuxolimab. The receptor comes from an adult with an advanced solid tumor such as melanoma, head and neck, liver or kidney cancer.

CDR3 in DNA: TGTGCCAGCAGCTTAGATGTGTTGGGGGCGCCTAGAGCCGAGCAGTACTTC. Protein product: CASSLDVLGAPRAEQYF. The chain uses TRBV7-2 and TRBJ2-7, with D maybe TRBD1 (6 bases). The V end lost 1 base, the J end lost 6 bases, and 22 bases lay between the germline ends. CDR1 is SGHTA, CDR2 FQGNSA, per germline. The CDR3 length is 17 residues.